This note documents a single TCR beta chain sequence. This sample stems from a study of T cell changes during pregnancy in multiple sclerosis. TCRdb's copy holds only in-frame clones and misses some; the assay was immunoSEQ multiplex PCR. The sample consists of approximately 89,000 clones, about 95% of them appearing once. The source of this sequence is a female donor with multiple sclerosis, enrolled in a pregnancy study. Source: peripheral blood, taken in the third trimester of pregnancy.

The CDR3 DNA is TGTGCCAGCAGCTTAGACTCCCATTCACCCCTCCACTTT. It specifies CASSLDSHSPLHF. The V and J genes are TRBV7-6 and TRBJ1-6; D gene unclear. The CDR3 extends over 13 amino acids. Trimming cost V 1 base and J 8 bases, with 6 bases left between them. Germline V gives CDR1 SGHVS, CDR2 FNYEAQ.